This is a list of T cell receptor beta chains from one sample in a study of preoperative IRX-2 immunotherapy in early breast cancer. Clones were read by immunoSEQ multiplex PCR, and TCRdb kept only the in-frame ones, dropping some. The data show roughly 93,000 clones, more than 80% seen once. The input for sequencing was tumor tissue, taken after IRX-2 immunotherapy. These receptors originate from a human donor with breast cancer. The CDR3 runs from the conserved cysteine through the conserved F or W. A D gene is named only where the DNA matches it firmly. For some rows the clone size is stated as once, few or many, or as a class when expanded; others skip it.

TRBJ2-2 . TRBV18 . CASSPDRGELFF TGTGCCAGCTCACCGGACAGAGGGGAGCTGTTTTTT
TRBJ1-1 TRBD1 TRBV5-1 . CASSLAARGPGTEAFF TGCGCCAGCAGCTTGGCAGCCAGGGGGCCAGGGACTGAAGCTTTCTTT
TRBJ2-3 . TRBV6-8 . CASSSQPTDTQYF TGTGCCAGCAGTTCCCAACCGACGGATACGCAGTATTTT
TRBJ1-1 . TRBV14 . CASSRYGVNTEAFF TGTGCCAGCAGCCGGTACGGAGTGAACACTGAAGCTTTCTTT
TRBJ1-1 TRBD1 TRBV18 once CASSPLRQGKSTEAFF TGTGCCAGCTCACCACTCCGACAGGGGAAGAGCACTGAAGCTTTCTTT
TRBJ1-1 . TRBV28 once CASTRVDTEAFF TGTGCCAGCACTAGGGTGGACACTGAAGCTTTCTTT
TRBJ2-7 . TRBV30 once CASRERYEQYF TGTGCCTCCCGGGAGCGCTACGAGCAGTACTTC
TRBJ1-6 TRBD1 TRBV6-8 . CASSGDRESSYNSPLHF TGTGCCAGCAGTGGAGACAGGGAGAGCTCCTATAATTCACCCCTCCACTTT
TRBJ2-1 . TRBV19 once CASSIEASGTHGGEQFF TGTGCCAGTAGTATCGAGGCCAGCGGAACCCATGGTGGTGAGCAGTTCTTC
TRBJ1-3 . TRBV12-5 . CASGLVLGPGNTIYF TGTGCTAGTGGTTTGGTACTAGGGCCCGGAAACACCATATATTTT
TRBJ1-2 . TRBV28 . CASSLYSRQAYGYTF TGTGCCAGCAGTTTATATTCTCGACAGGCCTATGGCTACACCTTC
TRBJ2-1 . TRBV19 . CASSIRSLSSLSYNEQFF TGTGCCAGTAGTATCCGAAGCTTGTCTTCCCTCTCCTACAATGAGCAGTTCTTC
TRBJ2-1 . TRBV6-8 . CVTVGRAKNEQFF TGTGTCACTGTGGGAAGGGCTAAGAATGAGCAGTTCTTC
TRBJ1-1 TRBD1 TRBV5-1 . CASSLGGTGGREAFF TGCGCCAGCAGCTTGGGCGGGACAGGGGGCCGAGAAGCTTTCTTT
TRBJ1-2 TRBD1 TRBV6-8 . CASTLNRGHYGYTF TGTGCCAGCACTCTCAACAGGGGGCACTATGGCTACACCTTC
TRBJ2-1 . TRBV5-1 . CASRPNPQGFDNEQFF TGCGCCAGCCGACCAAATCCACAGGGTTTTGACAATGAGCAGTTCTTC
TRBJ1-6 TRBD1 TRBV6-8 . CASRAGGAYSDNSPLHF TGTGCCAGCAGAGCAGGGGGGGCTTATAGCGATAATTCACCCCTCCACTTT
TRBJ1-2 TRBD1 TRBV6-8 . CASTPAERQGGRGYTF TGTGCCAGCACCCCGGCGGAGAGACAGGGAGGTCGTGGCTACACCTTC
TRBJ2-7 TRBD2 TRBV5-1 . CASRWTSGLSEQYF TGCGCCAGCAGATGGACTAGCGGGCTAAGCGAGCAGTACTTC
TRBJ1-2 TRBD1 TRBV6-7 . CATATRSGGWTGYTF TGTGCCACCGCCACAAGGTCAGGGGGCTGGACTGGCTACACCTTC
TRBJ1-3 TRBD1 TRBV28 . CASSGTGGNTIYF TGTGCCAGCAGTGGGACAGGGGGAAACACCATATATTTT
TRBJ1-2 . TRBV29-1 . CSVEQEYYGYTF TGCAGCGTCGAGCAAGAATACTATGGCTACACCTTC
TRBJ1-2 . TRBV5-1 . CASRQGVGVNYGYTF TGCGCCAGCAGACAGGGCGTAGGGGTCAACTATGGCTACACCTTC
TRBJ2-3 . TRBV5-1 . CASSLLGITDTQYF TGCGCCAGCAGCTTGCTAGGGATCACAGATACGCAGTATTTT